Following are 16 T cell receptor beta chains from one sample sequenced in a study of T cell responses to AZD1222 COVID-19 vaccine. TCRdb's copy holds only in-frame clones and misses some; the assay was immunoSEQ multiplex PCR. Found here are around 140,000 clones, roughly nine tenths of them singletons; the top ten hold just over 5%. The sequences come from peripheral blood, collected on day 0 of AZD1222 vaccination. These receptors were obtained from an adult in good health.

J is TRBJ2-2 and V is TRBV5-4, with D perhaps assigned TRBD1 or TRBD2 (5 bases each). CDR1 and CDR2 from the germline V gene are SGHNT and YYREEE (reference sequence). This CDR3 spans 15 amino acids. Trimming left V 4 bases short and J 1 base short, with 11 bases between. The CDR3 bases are TGTGCCAGCAGCCCCGGGACCCAGAACACCGGGGAGCTGTTTTTT. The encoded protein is CASSPGTQNTGELFF. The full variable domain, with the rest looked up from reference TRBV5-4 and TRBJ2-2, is ETGVTQSPTHLIKTRGQQVTLRCSSQSGHNTVSWYQQALGQGPQFIFQYYREEENGRGNFPPRFSGLQFPNYSSELNVNALELDDSALYLCASSPGTQNTGELFFGEGSRLTVL.

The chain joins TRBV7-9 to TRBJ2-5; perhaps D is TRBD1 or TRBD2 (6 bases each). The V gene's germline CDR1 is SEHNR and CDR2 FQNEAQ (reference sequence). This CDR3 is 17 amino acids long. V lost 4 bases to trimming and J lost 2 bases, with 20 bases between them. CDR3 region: CASSSTGLAADQETQYF. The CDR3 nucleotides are TGTGCCAGCAGCTCAACAGGGTTAGCGGCGGATCAAGAGACCCAGTACTTC.

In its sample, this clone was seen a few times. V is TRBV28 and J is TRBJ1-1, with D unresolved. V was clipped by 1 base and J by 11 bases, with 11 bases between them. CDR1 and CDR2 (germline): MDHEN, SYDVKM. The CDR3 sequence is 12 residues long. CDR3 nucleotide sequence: TGTGCCAGCAGTTTATTCCACAAGGGTGCTTTCTTT. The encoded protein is CASSLFHKGAFF.

The DNA for the CDR3 is TGTGCCAGCAGTCCGACTAGCGGGAGGGGGTACGAGCAGTACTTC. Its translation: CASSPTSGRGYEQYF. V is TRBV28 and J is TRBJ2-7; 14 bases agree with TRBD2. The germline V gene encodes CDR1 MDHEN and CDR2 SYDVKM. The CDR3 runs to 15 residues. The J segment lost 4 bases and the V segment lost 5 bases, leaving 4 bases of the junction unmatched.

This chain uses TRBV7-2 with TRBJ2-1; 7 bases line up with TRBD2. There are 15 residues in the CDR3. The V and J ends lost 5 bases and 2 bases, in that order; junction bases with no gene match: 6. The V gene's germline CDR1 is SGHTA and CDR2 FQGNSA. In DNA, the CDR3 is TGTGCCAGCAGCCGTAGGACTAGTCCCTACAATGAGCAGTTCTTC. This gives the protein CASSRRTSPYNEQFF.

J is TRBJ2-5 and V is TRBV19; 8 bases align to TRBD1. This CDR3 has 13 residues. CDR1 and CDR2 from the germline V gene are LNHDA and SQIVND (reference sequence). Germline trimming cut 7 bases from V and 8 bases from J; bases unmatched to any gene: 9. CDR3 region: CASTGQVGGTQYF. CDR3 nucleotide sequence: TGTGCCAGTACGGGACAGGTAGGAGGAACCCAGTACTTC.

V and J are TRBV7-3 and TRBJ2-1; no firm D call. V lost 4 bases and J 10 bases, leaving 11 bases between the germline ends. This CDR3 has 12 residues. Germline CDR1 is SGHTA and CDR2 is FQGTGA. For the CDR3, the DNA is TGTGCCAGCAGCTCCCCGGGTTTGGAGCAGTTCTTC. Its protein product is CASSSPGLEQFF.

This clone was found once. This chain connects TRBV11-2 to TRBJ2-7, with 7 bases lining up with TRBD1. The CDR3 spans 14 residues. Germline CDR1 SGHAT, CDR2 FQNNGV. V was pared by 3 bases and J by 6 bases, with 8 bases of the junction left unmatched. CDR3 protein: CASSFGDSPREQYF. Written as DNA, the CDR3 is TGTGCCAGCAGCTTTGGGGACAGCCCTCGCGAGCAGTACTTC.

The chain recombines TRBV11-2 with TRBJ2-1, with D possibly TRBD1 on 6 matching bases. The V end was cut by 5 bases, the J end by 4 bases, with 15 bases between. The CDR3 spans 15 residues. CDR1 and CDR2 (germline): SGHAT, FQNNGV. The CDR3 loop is CASSPGRQAYNEQFF. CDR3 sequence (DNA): TGTGCCAGCAGCCCGGGGAGACAGGCATACAATGAGCAGTTCTTC.

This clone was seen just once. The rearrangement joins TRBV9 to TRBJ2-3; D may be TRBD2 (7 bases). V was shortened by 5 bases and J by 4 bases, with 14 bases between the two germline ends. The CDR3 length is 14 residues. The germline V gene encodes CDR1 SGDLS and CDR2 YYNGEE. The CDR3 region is CASSAWGGPDTQYF. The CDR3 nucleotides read TGTGCCAGCAGTGCCTGGGGGGGGCCAGATACGCAGTATTTT.

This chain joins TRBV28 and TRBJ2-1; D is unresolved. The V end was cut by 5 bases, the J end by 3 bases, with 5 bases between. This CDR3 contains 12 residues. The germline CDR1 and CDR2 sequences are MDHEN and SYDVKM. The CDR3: CASSIIYNEQFF. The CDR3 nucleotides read TGTGCCAGCAGTATAATCTACAATGAGCAGTTCTTC.

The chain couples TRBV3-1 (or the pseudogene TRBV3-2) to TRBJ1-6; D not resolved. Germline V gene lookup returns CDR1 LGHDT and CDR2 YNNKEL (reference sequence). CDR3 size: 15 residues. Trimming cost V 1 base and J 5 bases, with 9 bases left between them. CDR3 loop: CASSQVRRDNSPLHF. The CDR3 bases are TGTGCCAGCAGCCAAGTCCGTCGGGATAATTCACCCCTCCACTTT.

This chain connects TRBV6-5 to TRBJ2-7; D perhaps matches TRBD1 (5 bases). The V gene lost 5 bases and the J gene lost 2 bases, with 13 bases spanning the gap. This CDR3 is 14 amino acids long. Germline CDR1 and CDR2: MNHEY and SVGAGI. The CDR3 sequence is CASSPDRGAYEQYF. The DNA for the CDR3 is TGTGCCAGCAGTCCTGACAGAGGAGCCTACGAGCAGTACTTC.

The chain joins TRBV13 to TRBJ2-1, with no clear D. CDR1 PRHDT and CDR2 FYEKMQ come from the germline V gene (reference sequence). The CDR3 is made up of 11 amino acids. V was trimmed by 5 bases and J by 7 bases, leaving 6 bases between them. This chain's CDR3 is CASSPGNEQFF. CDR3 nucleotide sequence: TGTGCCAGCAGCCCCGGGAATGAGCAGTTCTTC.

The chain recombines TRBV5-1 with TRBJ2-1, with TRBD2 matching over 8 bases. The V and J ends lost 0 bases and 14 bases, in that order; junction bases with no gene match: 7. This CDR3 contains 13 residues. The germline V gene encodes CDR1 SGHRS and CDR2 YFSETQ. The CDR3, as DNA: TGCGCCAGCAGCTTGGAGCTGGGGCGGGAGGAGTTCTTC. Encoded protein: CASSLELGREEFF.

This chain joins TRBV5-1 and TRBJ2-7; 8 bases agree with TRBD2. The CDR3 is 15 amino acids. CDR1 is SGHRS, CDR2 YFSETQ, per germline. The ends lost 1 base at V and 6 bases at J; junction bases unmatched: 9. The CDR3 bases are TGCGCCAGCAGCTTGCCGAGCGGGAGTTCGGGCGAGCAGTACTTC. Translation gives CASSLPSGSSGEQYF. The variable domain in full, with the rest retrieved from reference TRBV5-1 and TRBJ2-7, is KAGVTQTPRYLIKTRGQQVTLSCSPISGHRSVSWYQQTPGQGLQFLFEYFSETQRNKGNFPGRFSGRQFSNSRSEMNVSTLELGDSALYLCASSLPSGSSGEQYFGPGTRLTVT.